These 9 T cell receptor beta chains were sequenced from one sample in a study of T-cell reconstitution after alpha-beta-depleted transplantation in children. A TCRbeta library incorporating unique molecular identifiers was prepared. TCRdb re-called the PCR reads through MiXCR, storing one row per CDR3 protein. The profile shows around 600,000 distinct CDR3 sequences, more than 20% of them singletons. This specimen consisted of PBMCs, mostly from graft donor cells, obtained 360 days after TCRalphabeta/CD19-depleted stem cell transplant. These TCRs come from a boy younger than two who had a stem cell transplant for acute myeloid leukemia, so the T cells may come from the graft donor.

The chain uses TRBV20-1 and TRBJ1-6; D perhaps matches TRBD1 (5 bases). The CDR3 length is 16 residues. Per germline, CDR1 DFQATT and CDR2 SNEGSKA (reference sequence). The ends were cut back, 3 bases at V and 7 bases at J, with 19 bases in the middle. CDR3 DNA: TGCAGTGCTAGCTTCGGCGGGGCTAAGGGAAATTCACCCCTCCACTTT. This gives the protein CSASFGGAKGNSPLHF.

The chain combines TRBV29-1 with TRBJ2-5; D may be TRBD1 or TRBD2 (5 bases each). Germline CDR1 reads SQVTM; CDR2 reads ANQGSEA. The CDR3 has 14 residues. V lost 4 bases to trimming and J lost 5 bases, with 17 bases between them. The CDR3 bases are TGCAGCGTTGGTTTGGGGGTAAAGGCTGAGACCCAGTACTTC. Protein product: CSVGLGVKAETQYF. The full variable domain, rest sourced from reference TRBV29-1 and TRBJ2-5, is SAVISQKPSRDICQRGTSLTIQCQVDSQVTMMFWYRQQPGQSLTLIATANQGSEATYESGFVIDKFPISRPNLTFSTLTVSNMSPEDSSIYLCSVGLGVKAETQYFGPGTRLLVL.

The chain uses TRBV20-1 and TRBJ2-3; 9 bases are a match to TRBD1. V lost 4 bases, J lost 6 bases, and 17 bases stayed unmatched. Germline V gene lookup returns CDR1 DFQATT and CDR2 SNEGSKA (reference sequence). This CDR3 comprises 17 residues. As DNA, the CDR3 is TGCAGTGCTACAAACTTCCGGGACAGGGATATTTCGGATACGCAGTATTTT. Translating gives CSATNFRDRDISDTQYF.

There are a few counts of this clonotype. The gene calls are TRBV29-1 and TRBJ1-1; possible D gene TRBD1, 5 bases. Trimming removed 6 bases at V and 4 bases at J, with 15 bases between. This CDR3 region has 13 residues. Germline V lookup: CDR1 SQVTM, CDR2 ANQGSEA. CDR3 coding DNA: TGCAGCGTGTGGACAATGGAAGGCACTGAAGCTTTCTTT. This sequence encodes CSVWTMEGTEAFF.

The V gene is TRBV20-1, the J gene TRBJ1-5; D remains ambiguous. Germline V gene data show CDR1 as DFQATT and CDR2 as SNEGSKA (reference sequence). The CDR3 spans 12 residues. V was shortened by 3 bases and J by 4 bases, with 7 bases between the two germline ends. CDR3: CSASRLNQPQHF. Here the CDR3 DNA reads TGCAGTGCTAGCCGTTTAAATCAGCCCCAGCATTTT.

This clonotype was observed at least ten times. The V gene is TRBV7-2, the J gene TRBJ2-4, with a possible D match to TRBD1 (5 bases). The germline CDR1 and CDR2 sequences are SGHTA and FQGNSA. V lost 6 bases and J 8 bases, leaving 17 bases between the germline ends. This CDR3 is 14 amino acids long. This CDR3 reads CASSPYRNSDIQYF. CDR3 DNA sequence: TGTGCCAGCAGTCCGTACAGGAATTCGGACATTCAGTACTTC.

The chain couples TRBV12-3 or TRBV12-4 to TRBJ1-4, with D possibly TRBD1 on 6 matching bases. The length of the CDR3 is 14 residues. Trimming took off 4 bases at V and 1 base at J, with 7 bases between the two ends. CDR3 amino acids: CASSYRETNEKLFF. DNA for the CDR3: TGTGCCAGCAGTTACAGGGAAACTAATGAAAAACTGTTTTTT.

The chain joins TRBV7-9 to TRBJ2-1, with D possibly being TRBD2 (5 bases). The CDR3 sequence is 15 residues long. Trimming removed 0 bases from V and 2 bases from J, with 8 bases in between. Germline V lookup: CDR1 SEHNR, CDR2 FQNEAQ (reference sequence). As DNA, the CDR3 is TGTGCCAGCAGCTTAGCTACTAGTACCTACAATGAGCAGTTCTTC. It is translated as CASSLATSTYNEQFF.

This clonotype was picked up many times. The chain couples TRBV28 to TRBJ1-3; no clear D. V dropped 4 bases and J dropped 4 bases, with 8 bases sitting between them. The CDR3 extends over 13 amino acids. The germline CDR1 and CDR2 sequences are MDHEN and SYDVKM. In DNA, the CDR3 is TGTGCCAGCAGTTATGGCCGCGGAAACACCATATATTTT. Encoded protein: CASSYGRGNTIYF.